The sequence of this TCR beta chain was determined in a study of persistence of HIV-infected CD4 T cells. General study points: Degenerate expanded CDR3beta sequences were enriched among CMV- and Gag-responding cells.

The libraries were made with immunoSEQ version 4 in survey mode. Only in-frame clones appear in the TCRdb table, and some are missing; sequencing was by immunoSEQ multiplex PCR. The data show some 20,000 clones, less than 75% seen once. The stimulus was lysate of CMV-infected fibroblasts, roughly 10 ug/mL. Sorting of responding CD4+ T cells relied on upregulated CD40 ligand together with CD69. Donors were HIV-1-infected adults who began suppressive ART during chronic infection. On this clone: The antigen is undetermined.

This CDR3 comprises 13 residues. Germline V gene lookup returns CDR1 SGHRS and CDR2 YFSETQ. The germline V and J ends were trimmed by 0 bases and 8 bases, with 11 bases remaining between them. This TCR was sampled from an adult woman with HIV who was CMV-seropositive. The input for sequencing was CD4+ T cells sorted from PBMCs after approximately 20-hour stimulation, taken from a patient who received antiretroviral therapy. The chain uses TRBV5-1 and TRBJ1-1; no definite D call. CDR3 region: CASSLGSPTEAFF. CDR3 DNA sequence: TGCGCCAGCAGCTTGGGGTCGCCGACCGAAGCTTTCTTT.